The rows below give T cell receptor beta chains drawn from one sample of a study of cytomegalovirus exposure and HLA in healthy donors. The method was immunoSEQ multiplex PCR; TCRdb's version includes in-frame clones alone and lacks a portion of them. The sample includes roughly 200,000 clones, about 81% of them seen just once. The sequenced sample consisted of PBMCs. The receptors come from a woman under 40 in good health and CMV-seronegative. Both conserved end residues are trimmed from each CDR3.

j_call v_call cdr3_aa
TRBJ1-2 TRBV12-5 ASGLGTYGYT
TRBJ2-5 TRBV14 ASSQDRQGLRGETQY
TRBJ2-5 TRBV5-1 ASSWPTGTGGAETQY
TRBJ1-6 TRBV11-2 ASSLDAQALH
TRBJ2-3 TRBV4-2 ASSQSAGGQVLNTDTQY
TRBJ2-1 TRBV6-6 ASSYSQEQF
TRBJ2-2 TRBV18 ASSPQKAGQGELF
TRBJ2-4 TRBV30 AWSEGVGPQNIQY
TRBJ1-1 TRBV6-1 ASSASDSLNTEAF
TRBJ2-3 TRBV5-1 ASSLVQGTGTDTQY
TRBJ2-3 TRBV6-5 ASSYEGVGTDTQY
TRBJ2-1 TRBV7-3 ASSSGTSGGARYNEQF
TRBJ1-3 TRBV5-4 ASSFGDRRTNTIY
TRBJ2-1 TRBV7-8 ASSLGTRNEQF
TRBJ1-1 TRBV6-5 ASNKDRGKTEAF
TRBJ1-2 TRBV2 ASLDGYT
TRBJ2-5 TRBV30 AWSILGRGTETQY
TRBJ2-7 TRBV19 ASSDRGLAYEQY
TRBJ1-2 TRBV6-6 VACRGGGYT
TRBJ1-4 TRBV4-1 ASSQEISGGRTNEKLF
TRBJ2-7 TRBV11-2 ASSLGRVTYEQY
TRBJ2-3 TRBV4-2 ASSQGTSGSTDTQY
TRBJ2-7 TRBV27 ASSNQGRAYEQY
TRBJ1-4 TRBV9 ASSFRQDLNEKLF
TRBJ2-7 TRBV4-1 ASSARLAEDYEQY
TRBJ1-3 TRBV5-1 ASSWGQGSGNTIY
TRBJ2-7 TRBV7-7 ASSSQYPDSLYEQY
TRBJ1-2 TRBV2 ASNEGDGNYGYT
TRBJ2-6 TRBV5-1 ASSLVAGGSGGANVLT
TRBJ2-5 TRBV9 ASSDPLLQQETQY
TRBJ1-2 TRBV28 ASSLWGERVEINYGYT
TRBJ1-2 TRBV6-5 ASSYGADDPYGYT
TRBJ2-1 TRBV9 ASSVGSSGGAGNEQF
TRBJ1-2 TRBV6-1 ASSDWGDGYT
TRBJ1-6 TRBV5-4 ASSTDPKRNSPLH
TRBJ1-5 TRBV30 AWSLADRRNQPQH
TRBJ2-5 TRBV2 ASSRDRQETQY
TRBJ1-1 TRBV27 ASKRRKATGTGYDTEAF
TRBJ1-1 TRBV6-5 ASRYTRDNTEAF